This passage covers 18 T cell receptor beta chains from one sample sequenced in a study of diagnostic markers for celiac disease. TCRdb reanalyzed the reads, giving one entry per CDR3 protein sequence and no DNA. This sample's table has 1,200 or so distinct CDR3 sequences. The sample taken for sequencing was either unsorted cells or a sorted T cell fraction (not recorded which). Receptor source: a human donor. This table probably holds off-target reads from a library built for another chain.

The chain employs TRBV23-1 and TRBJ2-5; there is no DNA to check the TCRdb D call of TRBD1. Being an ORF, TRBV23-1 has a function that is uncertain. The CDR3 loop spans 16 amino acids. CDR3 residues: CASSHHRPGSKETQYF.

This clonotype is medium-sized by frequency. This chain joins TRBV5-1 and TRBJ2-1; TCRdb gives TRBD2 as the D gene, but with no DNA this cannot be confirmed. Germline V gene sequence: CDR1 SGHRS, CDR2 YFSETQ. The CDR3 is made up of 15 amino acids. This CDR3 is CASSPREKTYNEQFF.

Its frequency marks this clonotype as medium-sized (0.01 to 0.1%). V and J are TRBV2 and TRBJ1-3. This CDR3 is 15 amino acids long. From germline, CDR1 is SNHLY and CDR2 FYNNEI. The CDR3 sequence is CASSDNYPDGNTIYF.

This clonotype counts as medium-sized by frequency. V is TRBV20-1 and J is TRBJ1-2; TCRdb proposes TRBD1, but this gene call is untestable without DNA. The CDR3 length is 13 residues. The germline CDR1 and CDR2 sequences are DFQATT and SNEGSKA (reference sequence). CDR3 in amino acids: CSARARGGGGYTF.

The rearrangement joins TRBV20-1 to TRBJ2-7; as DNA is missing, the TRBD2 call by TCRdb cannot be tested. Germline CDR1 DFQATT, CDR2 SNEGSKA (reference sequence). The CDR3 has 14 amino acids. The CDR3 loop is CSAGLAGFSYEQYF.

This clonotype is called large (0.1 to 1%) based on its frequency. CDR3 protein: CASSQDPRGSTNEKLFF. The chain joins TRBV4-3 to TRBJ1-4; checking the TCRdb D call of TRBD1 is not possible without DNA. The germline CDR1 and CDR2 sequences are LGHNA and YSLEER. The CDR3 sequence is 17 residues long.

This clonotype is called medium-sized (0.01 to 0.1%) based on its frequency. The rearrangement links TRBV29-1 to TRBJ2-7; lacking DNA, the TRBD2 call made by TCRdb goes unchecked. CDR3 length: 15 amino acids. Germline V gene data show CDR1 as SQVTM and CDR2 as ANQGSEA. CDR3 region: CSVALWAEGTYEQYF.

The rearrangement uses TRBV20-1 and TRBJ2-7; there is no DNA to check the TCRdb D call of TRBD2. There are 11 residues in the CDR3. In germline, CDR1 is DFQATT, CDR2 SNEGSKA (reference sequence). CDR3 in amino acids: CSATGSYEQYF.

V is TRBV2 and J is TRBJ2-1; TCRdb designates TRBD2, a call that cannot be tested without DNA. Per germline, CDR1 SNHLY and CDR2 FYNNEI. The CDR3 is made up of 12 amino acids. The CDR3 reads CASGRDYNEQFF.

The chain is built from TRBV20-1 and TRBJ2-1; TCRdb selects TRBD1, and the lack of DNA leaves this call unchecked. Germline-derived CDR1 and CDR2 are DFQATT and SNEGSKA (reference sequence). The CDR3 has 14 residues. CDR3 in amino acids: CSAQSQGAYNEQFF.

J is TRBJ1-5 and V is TRBV20-1; TCRdb's D gene call, TRBD1, goes unchecked for lack of DNA. Germline CDR1 is DFQATT and CDR2 is SNEGSKA (reference sequence). This CDR3 spans 14 amino acids. CDR3 residues: CSARLAGKYQPQHF.

V is TRBV7-2 and J is TRBJ2-2; absent DNA, TCRdb's TRBD1 call cannot be checked. Per germline, CDR1 SGHTA and CDR2 FQGNSA. This CDR3 contains 13 residues. CDR3 region: CASSDTGVGELFF.

The chain has TRBV7-2 and TRBJ2-1; TCRdb gives TRBD2 as the D gene, but with no DNA this cannot be confirmed. From germline, CDR1 is SGHTA and CDR2 FQGNSA. The CDR3 runs to 21 residues. The CDR3 is CASSIYLCSVPWGTSRGEQFF.

The chain links TRBV6-6 to TRBJ1-4; the TCRdb D gene call, TRBD1, has no DNA to confirm it. Germline assignment: CDR1 MNHNY and CDR2 SVGAGI (reference sequence). The CDR3 covers 15 residues. CDR3 region: CASNPQQGLGEKLFF.

This CDR3 reads CASTITGTGNQPQHF. The gene calls are TRBV7-2 and TRBJ1-5; TCRdb reports TRBD1, a call that lacks DNA to check it against. From germline, CDR1 is SGHTA and CDR2 FQGNSA. The length of the CDR3 is 15 residues.

This chain uses TRBV10-3 with TRBJ2-3; TCRdb's assignment of TRBD2 cannot be checked, as there is no DNA. The CDR3 has 17 residues. The germline V gene encodes CDR1 ENHRY and CDR2 SYGVKD. This chain's CDR3 is CAISDKERTSGTDTQYF.

The chain combines TRBV20-1 with TRBJ2-1. Germline CDR1 and CDR2: DFQATT and SNEGSKA (reference sequence). This CDR3 is 13 amino acids long. CDR3: CSASGRTYNEQFF.

CDR3 residues: CAISGAGPTDTQYF. The V gene is TRBV10-3, the J gene TRBJ2-3; the D gene TCRdb calls, TRBD2, cannot be checked with no DNA. The CDR3 runs 14 residues. The germline CDR1 and CDR2 sequences are ENHRY and SYGVKD.